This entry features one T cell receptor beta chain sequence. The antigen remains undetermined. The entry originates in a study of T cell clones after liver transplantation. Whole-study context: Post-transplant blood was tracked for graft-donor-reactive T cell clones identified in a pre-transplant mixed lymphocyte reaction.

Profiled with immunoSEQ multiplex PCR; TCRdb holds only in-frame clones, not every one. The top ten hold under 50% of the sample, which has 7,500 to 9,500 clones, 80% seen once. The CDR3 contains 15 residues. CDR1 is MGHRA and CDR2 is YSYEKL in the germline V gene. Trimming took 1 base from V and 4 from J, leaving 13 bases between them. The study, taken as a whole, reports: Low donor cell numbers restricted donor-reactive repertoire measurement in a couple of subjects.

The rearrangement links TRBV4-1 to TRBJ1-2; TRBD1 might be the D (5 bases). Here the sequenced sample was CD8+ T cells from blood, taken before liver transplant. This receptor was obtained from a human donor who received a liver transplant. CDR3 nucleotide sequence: TGCGCCAGCAGCCAAGCCGCTACAGGAACCTATGGCTACACCTTC. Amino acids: CASSQAATGTYGYTF.